The rows below give T cell receptor beta chains drawn from one sample of a study of T cell responses to AZD1222 COVID-19 vaccine. Measured with immunoSEQ multiplex PCR; TCRdb has only the in-frame clones, and not every one. Of about 140,000 clones listed, approximately 90% are singletons. The sequenced sample was peripheral blood, obtained on day 0 of AZD1222 vaccination. All receptors derive from an adult in good health. CDR3s include the opening cysteine and the closing phenylalanine or tryptophan. D genes are given only for firm matches. Only some rows state a clone size, as once, few, many or a class for expanded clones.

d_call	v_call	clone_size	cdr3_length	j_call	cdr3_nt	cdr3_aa
TRBD1	TRBV27	-	14	TRBJ1-2	TGTGCCAGCACCCCAAGGACAGGGATCTCTGGCTACACCTTC	CASTPRTGISGYTF
-	TRBV5-4	-	15	TRBJ1-2	TGTGCCAGCAGCACTGCGAGGACGGCAACTTGGGGCTACACCTTC	CASSTARTATWGYTF
-	TRBV18	-	14	TRBJ1-4	TGTGCCAGCTCACCACAAGGGTCTAATGAAAAACTGTTTTTT	CASSPQGSNEKLFF
-	TRBV9	-	15	TRBJ2-3	TGTGCCAGCAGCGTGGTCGCCCGAGGGACAGATACGCAGTATTTT	CASSVVARGTDTQYF
-	TRBV3-1/TRBV3-2	-	15	TRBJ1-3	TGTGCCAGCAGCCTAGGACTCCACTCTGGAAACACCATATATTTT	CASSLGLHSGNTIYF
TRBD2	TRBV6-5	once	16	TRBJ2-3	TGTGCCAGCAGTTCGCTAGCGGTCTTTAGCACAGATACGCAGTATTTT	CASSSLAVFSTDTQYF
-	TRBV7-8	-	15	TRBJ1-1	TGTGCCAGCAGCTTATCGTCCGCCGTAGGGACTGAAGCTTTCTTT	CASSLSSAVGTEAFF
TRBD2	TRBV6-2/TRBV6-3	-	17	TRBJ2-7	TGTGCCAGCAGTTACTCGATTGTCGGCGGGGGGGTCTACGAGCAGTACTTC	CASSYSIVGGGVYEQYF
-	TRBV6-5	-	12	TRBJ2-2	TGTGCCAGCAGTTACGGTTCAAGGGAGCTGTTTTTT	CASSYGSRELFF
TRBD1	TRBV7-8	-	17	TRBJ1-5	TGTGCCAGCAGCTTAAGGACAGGCGGGCGAGGCAATCAGCCCCAGCATTTT	CASSLRTGGRGNQPQHF
-	TRBV7-3	-	16	TRBJ1-2	TGTGCCAGCAGCCCCCAGGGAGGATGGGCCAACTATGGCTACACCTTC	CASSPQGGWANYGYTF
TRBD1	TRBV5-1	-	14	TRBJ1-1	TGCGCCAGCAGCTTCGACAGGGGTTACACTGAAGCTTTCTTT	CASSFDRGYTEAFF
-	TRBV11-2	-	12	TRBJ1-1	TGTGCCAGCAGCTTATATCAGTTTAGAGCTTTCTTT	CASSLYQFRAFF
-	TRBV19	-	11	TRBJ1-2	TGTGCCTCTCAGGGGACCCATGGCTACACCTTC	CASQGTHGYTF
-	TRBV5-1	-	13	TRBJ1-1	TGCGCCAGCAGCTTAAACAGGGACGCTGAAGCTTTCTTT	CASSLNRDAEAFF
-	TRBV6-2/TRBV6-3	-	15	TRBJ2-6	TGTGCCAGCAGTTACAGCACGACTGGGGCCAACGTCCTGACTTTC	CASSYSTTGANVLTF
-	TRBV30	once	12	TRBJ1-5	TGTGCCTGGAGTGTAGGGAGTCAGCCCCAGCATTTT	CAWSVGSQPQHF
-	TRBV5-1	-	18	TRBJ1-2	TGCGCCAGCAGCTTGTATGGCAGTTTAGTTCTTTCCGACTATGGCTACACCTTC	CASSLYGSLVLSDYGYTF
-	TRBV28	few	12	TRBJ1-2	TGTGCCAGCCGGGGGGGAAATCGAGGCTACACCTTC	CASRGGNRGYTF
-	TRBV11-2	-	12	TRBJ1-6	TGTGCCAGCAGCTTAGTCGCTTCACCCCTCCACTTT	CASSLVASPLHF
-	TRBV7-9	-	15	TRBJ1-3	TGTGCCAGCAGCAGAATACCAAGCTCTGGAAACACCATATATTTT	CASSRIPSSGNTIYF
TRBD1	TRBV2	-	14	TRBJ1-2	TGTGCCAGCAGAGGGACAGATGTGATCTATGGCTACACCTTC	CASRGTDVIYGYTF
-	TRBV13	-	12	TRBJ2-1	TGTGCCAGCAGGGACGGGGACAATGAGCAGTTCTTC	CASRDGDNEQFF
TRBD1	TRBV7-8	-	18	TRBJ2-1	TGTGCCAGCAGCTTCAGATACGGACAGGGGTTCGCTGACAATGAGCAGTTCTTC	CASSFRYGQGFADNEQFF
-	TRBV10-3	-	15	TRBJ2-7	TGTGCCATCAGTGAGAGAAGCGGACTCATGGGAGAGCAGTACTTC	CAISERSGLMGEQYF
-	TRBV10-3	-	13	TRBJ1-6	TGTGCCATCATCGGGGAGGTGGTTTCACCCCTCCACTTT	CAIIGEVVSPLHF
-	TRBV5-4	-	15	TRBJ2-2	TGTGCCAGCAGCTTTAGGGGTTTGAACACCGGGGAGCTGTTTTTT	CASSFRGLNTGELFF
TRBD2	TRBV3-1/TRBV3-2	-	15	TRBJ2-7	TGTGCCAGCAGTCCCCCGGGACTAGCGGCCTACGAGCAGTACTTC	CASSPPGLAAYEQYF
-	TRBV28	-	15	TRBJ1-6	TGTGCCAGCAGTTTAAAATTACAGTATAATTCACCCCTCCACTTT	CASSLKLQYNSPLHF
-	TRBV6-1	once	14	TRBJ1-2	TGTGCCAGCAGTGAGGAGCAAGCCAACTATGGCTACACCTTC	CASSEEQANYGYTF
TRBD2	TRBV12-3/TRBV12-4	-	13	TRBJ2-2	TGTGCCAGCAGGATAGCGGGACTCGGGGAGCTGTTTTTT	CASRIAGLGELFF
-	TRBV28	-	16	TRBJ1-2	TGTGCCAGCAGTTTAGATGGGCAGCTGGGAGGACATGGCTACACCTTC	CASSLDGQLGGHGYTF
-	TRBV5-1	-	15	TRBJ2-2	TGCGCCAGCAGTTCCGGGGAGGCGGGCACCGGGGAGCTGTTTTTT	CASSSGEAGTGELFF
-	TRBV24-1	-	14	TRBJ2-1	TGTGCCACCAGTGTGAAAGGGCCCGACAATGAGCAGTTCTTC	CATSVKGPDNEQFF
-	TRBV30	-	14	TRBJ1-3	TGTGCCTGGGAAGACAGGTCAGCTGGAAACACCATATATTTT	CAWEDRSAGNTIYF
TRBD2	TRBV27	-	13	TRBJ2-7	TGTGCCAGTTCAGCGGGAGCCGGGTACGAGCAGTACTTC	CASSAGAGYEQYF
TRBD2	TRBV27	-	15	TRBJ2-7	TGTGCCAGCAGTTTGGGACTAGCGGGGTCCTACGAGCAGTACTTC	CASSLGLAGSYEQYF
-	TRBV27	-	13	TRBJ1-1	TGTGCCAGCACCAGGCAGGCTAACACTGAAGCTTTCTTT	CASTRQANTEAFF
-	TRBV3-1/TRBV3-2	-	14	TRBJ1-1	TGTGCCAGCAGCCGGTCATCCGGTAGGGCTGAAGCTTTCTTT	CASSRSSGRAEAFF
-	TRBV5-1	once	13	TRBJ2-1	TGCGCCAGCAGCCGTCTCTCTGGCAATGAGCAGTTCTTC	CASSRLSGNEQFF
-	TRBV4-2	-	14	TRBJ1-1	TGTGCCAGCAGCCAAGATGAGGGGGGGCGGAAAACTTTCTTT	CASSQDEGGRKTFF
-	TRBV7-9	-	13	TRBJ2-5	TGTGCCAGCAGCTTAGAGGCAGAAACGACCCAGTACTTC	CASSLEAETTQYF
-	TRBV11-2	-	15	TRBJ1-4	TGTGCCAGCAGCCTGGGGGACCGAGACTATGAAAAACTGTTTTTT	CASSLGDRDYEKLFF
-	TRBV4-2	-	15	TRBJ1-3	TGTGCCAGCAGCCAAGATTTCCGCTCTGGAAACACCATATATTTT	CASSQDFRSGNTIYF
TRBD2	TRBV5-1	-	15	TRBJ2-5	TGCGCCAGCAGCTCGGGACTAGCGGGGTTGTCGACCCAGTACTTC	CASSSGLAGLSTQYF
-	TRBV10-3	-	13	TRBJ2-5	TGTGCCATCAGCCGCGACTGGTTTCAGACCCAGTACTTC	CAISRDWFQTQYF
-	TRBV30	-	12	TRBJ2-5	TGTGCCTGGGGGCTATCGAAAGGTACCCAGTACTTC	CAWGLSKGTQYF
TRBD1	TRBV19	once	18	TRBJ2-3	TGTGCCAGTAGTATTATAACAGGGGGCTCGATACGCACAGATACGCAGTATTTT	CASSIITGGSIRTDTQYF
-	TRBV7-9	-	15	TRBJ2-5	TGTGCCAGCAGCGCACGGGACAAAACGGGGGAGACCCAGTACTTC	CASSARDKTGETQYF
-	TRBV28	-	13	TRBJ2-5	TGTGCCAGCAGTTTTCCGGGGCGGGAGACCCAGTACTTC	CASSFPGRETQYF
-	TRBV7-2	-	13	TRBJ1-1	TGTGCCAGCAGCTTAAGCGTTCGCACTGAAGCTTTCTTT	CASSLSVRTEAFF
TRBD2	TRBV19	once	15	TRBJ2-1	TGTGCCAGTAGTATAGATCCTAGCGGGAGCGATGAGCAGTTCTTC	CASSIDPSGSDEQFF
TRBD1	TRBV15	-	13	TRBJ2-1	TGTGCCACCTCAGGGGGCTTTTACAATGAGCAGTTCTTC	CATSGGFYNEQFF
-	TRBV4-2	-	13	TRBJ1-1	TGTGCCAGCAGCCCAAAACAGGGATTGCAAGCTTTCTTT	CASSPKQGLQAFF
-	TRBV11-2	-	15	TRBJ1-2	TGTGCCAGCACCACGGTTCGGGGGCGCAACTATGGCTACACCTTC	CASTTVRGRNYGYTF